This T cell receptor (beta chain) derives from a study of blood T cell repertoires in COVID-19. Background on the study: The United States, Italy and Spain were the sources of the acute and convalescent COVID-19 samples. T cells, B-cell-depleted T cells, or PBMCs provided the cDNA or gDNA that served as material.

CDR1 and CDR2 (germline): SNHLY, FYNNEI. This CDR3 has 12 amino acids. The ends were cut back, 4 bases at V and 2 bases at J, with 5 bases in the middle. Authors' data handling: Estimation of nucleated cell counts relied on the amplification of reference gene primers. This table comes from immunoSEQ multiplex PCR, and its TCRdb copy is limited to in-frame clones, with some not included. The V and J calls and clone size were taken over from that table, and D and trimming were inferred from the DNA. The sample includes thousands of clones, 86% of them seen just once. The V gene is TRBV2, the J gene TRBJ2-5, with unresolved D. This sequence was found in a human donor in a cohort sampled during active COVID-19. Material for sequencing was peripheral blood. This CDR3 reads CASSAQQETQYF. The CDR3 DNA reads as TGTGCCAGCAGTGCGCAGCAAGAGACCCAGTACTTC.